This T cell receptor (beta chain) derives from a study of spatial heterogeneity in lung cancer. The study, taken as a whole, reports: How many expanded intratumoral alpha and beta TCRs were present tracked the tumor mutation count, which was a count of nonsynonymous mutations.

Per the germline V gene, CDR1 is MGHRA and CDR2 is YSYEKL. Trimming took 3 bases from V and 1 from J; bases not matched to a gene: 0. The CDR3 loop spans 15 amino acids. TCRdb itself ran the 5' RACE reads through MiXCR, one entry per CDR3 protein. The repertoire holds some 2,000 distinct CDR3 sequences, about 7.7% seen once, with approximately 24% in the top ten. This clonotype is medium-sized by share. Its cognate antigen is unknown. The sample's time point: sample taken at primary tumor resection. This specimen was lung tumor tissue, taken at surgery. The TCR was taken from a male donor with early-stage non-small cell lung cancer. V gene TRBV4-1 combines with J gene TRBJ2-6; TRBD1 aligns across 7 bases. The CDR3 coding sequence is TGCGCCAGCAGCCAGACAGGGTCTGGGGCCAACGTCCTGACTTTC. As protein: CASSQTGSGANVLTF.